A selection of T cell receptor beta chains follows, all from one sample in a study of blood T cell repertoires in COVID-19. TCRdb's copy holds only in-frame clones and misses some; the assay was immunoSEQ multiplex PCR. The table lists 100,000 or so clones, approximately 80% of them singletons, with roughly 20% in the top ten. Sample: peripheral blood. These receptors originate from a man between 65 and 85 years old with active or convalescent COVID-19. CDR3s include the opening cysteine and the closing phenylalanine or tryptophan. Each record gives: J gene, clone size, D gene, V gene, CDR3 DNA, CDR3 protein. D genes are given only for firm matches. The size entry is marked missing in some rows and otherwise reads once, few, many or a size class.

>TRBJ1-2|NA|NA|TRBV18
TGTGCCAGCTCACCAGTCTCTCTCAACTATGGCTACACCTTC
CASSPVSLNYGYTF
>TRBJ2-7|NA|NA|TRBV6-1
TGTGCCAGCAGTGATGGGCTCTACGAGCAGTACTTC
CASSDGLYEQYF
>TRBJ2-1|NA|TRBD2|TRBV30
TGTGCCTGGAGACCTAGCGGGAGAGGGAGAAATGAGCAGTTCTTC
CAWRPSGRGRNEQFF
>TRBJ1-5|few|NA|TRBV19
TGTGCCAGTAGTATTTGGGGGCTGGGACAGCCCCAGCATTTT
CASSIWGLGQPQHF
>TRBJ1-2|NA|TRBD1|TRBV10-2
TGCGCCAGCAGTGAGTCTGGGGACAGGGGTTATGGCTACACCTTC
CASSESGDRGYGYTF
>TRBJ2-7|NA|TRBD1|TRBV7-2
TGTGCCAGCAGCTCACAGGGGACGAGGGGCTACGAGCAGTACTTC
CASSSQGTRGYEQYF
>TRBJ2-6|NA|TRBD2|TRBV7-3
TGTGCCAGCAGCCCCCCCCCAATAGCGGGTGACAAATACTCTGGGGCCAACGTCCTGACTTTC
CASSPPPIAGDKYSGANVLTF
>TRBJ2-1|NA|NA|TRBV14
TGTGCCAGCAGCCTAACTAGGGCCCGGTTTTCTAATGAGCAGTTCTTC
CASSLTRARFSNEQFF
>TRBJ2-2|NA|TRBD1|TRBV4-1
TGCGCCAGCAGCCAAGATAACAGGGGGCGCACCGGGGAGCTGTTTTTT
CASSQDNRGRTGELFF
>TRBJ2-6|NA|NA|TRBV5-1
TGCGCCAGCAGCTCACCGGGGAGCTCTGGGGCCAACGTCCTGACTTTC
CASSSPGSSGANVLTF
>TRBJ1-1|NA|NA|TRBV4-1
TGCGCCAGCAGTCATTCTACAGGGTCGGTGGGAGCTTTCTTT
CASSHSTGSVGAFF
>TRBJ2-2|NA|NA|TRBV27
TGTGCCAGCAGTTCCAGGGGGGTTGCCGGGGAGCTGTTTTTT
CASSSRGVAGELFF
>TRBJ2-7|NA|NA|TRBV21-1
TGTGCCAGCAGCAACCTAGCGGGAGCGACCTACGAGCAGTACTTC
CASSNLAGATYEQYF
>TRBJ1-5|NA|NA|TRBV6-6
TGTGCCAGCAGAGGCGGTGGGAGTCATAGCAATCAGCCCCAGCATTTT
CASRGGGSHSNQPQHF
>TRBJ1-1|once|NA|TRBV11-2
TGTGCCAGCAGCTTAAATGTCGCAGTTAACACTGAAGCTTTCTTT
CASSLNVAVNTEAFF
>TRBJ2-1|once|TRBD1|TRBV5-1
TGCGCCAGCAGCCGGGACAGCCACTACAATGAGCAGTTCTTC
CASSRDSHYNEQFF
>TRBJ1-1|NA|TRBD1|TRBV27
TGTGCCAGCAGACCCGTCGGGAGGACAGGGCGCCTCACTGAAGCTTTCTTT
CASRPVGRTGRLTEAFF
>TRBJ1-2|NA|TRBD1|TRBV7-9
TGTGCCAGCAGTTCGGGACAGTCCAACTATGGCTACACCTTC
CASSSGQSNYGYTF
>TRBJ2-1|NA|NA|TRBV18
TGTGCCAGCTCACAGCCTAGCAAAGATGAGCAGTTCTTC
CASSQPSKDEQFF
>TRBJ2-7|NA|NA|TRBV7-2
TGTGCCAGCAGCGCCAACAGGGTAACCTACGAGCAGTACTTC
CASSANRVTYEQYF
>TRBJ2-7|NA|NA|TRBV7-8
TGTGCCAGCAGCTCGGACCTGCCGGGGGAGCAGTACTTC
CASSSDLPGEQYF
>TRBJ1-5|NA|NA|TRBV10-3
TGTGCCATCAGTGATGGGGGGACGGATCAGCCCCAGCATTTT
CAISDGGTDQPQHF
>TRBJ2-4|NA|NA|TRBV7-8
TGTGCCAGCAGCTCAGGGAAAGGGGGAGCCAAAAACATTCAGTACTTC
CASSSGKGGAKNIQYF
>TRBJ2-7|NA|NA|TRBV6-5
TGTGCCAGCAGTTACTCTTCAGGCGGGACCTACGAGCAGTACTTC
CASSYSSGGTYEQYF
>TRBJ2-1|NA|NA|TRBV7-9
TGTGCCAGCAGCAAAATGGAGGGGGCGTCGGATGAGCAGTTCTTC
CASSKMEGASDEQFF
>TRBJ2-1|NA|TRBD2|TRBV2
TGTGCCAGCAGTTCTTATACCGGGACTAGCGGGAGGGGGGGAAATGAGCAGTTCTTC
CASSSYTGTSGRGGNEQFF
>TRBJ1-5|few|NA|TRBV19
TGTGCCAGTAGCGCCCCCCGCGAGGGCAATCAGCCCCAGCATTTT
CASSAPREGNQPQHF
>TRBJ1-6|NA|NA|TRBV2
TGTGCCAGCAGTGAGGGACTGTTTAATTCACCCCTCCACTTT
CASSEGLFNSPLHF
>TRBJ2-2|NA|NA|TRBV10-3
TGTGCCATCAGTGAGAACGGGGCCGGGGAGCTGTTTTTT
CAISENGAGELFF
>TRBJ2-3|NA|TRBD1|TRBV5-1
TGCGCCAGCAGCTTGAGGACAGGGGGCGAGCTCGCAGATACGCAGTATTTT
CASSLRTGGELADTQYF
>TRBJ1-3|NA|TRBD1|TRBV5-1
TGCGCCAGCAGCCCCAGGACTCAGGGGGCGGGAAACACCATATATTTT
CASSPRTQGAGNTIYF
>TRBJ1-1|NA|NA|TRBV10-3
TGTGCCATCAGAAGGACAAACACTGAAGCTTTCTTT
CAIRRTNTEAFF
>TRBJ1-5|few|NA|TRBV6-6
TGTGCCAGCAGTTATCCCACAGGAGGGGATCAGCCCCAGCATTTT
CASSYPTGGDQPQHF
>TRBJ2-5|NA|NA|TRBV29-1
TGCAGCGTTGAAGATCCCGGCCTGGGACTAGAGACCCAGTACTTC
CSVEDPGLGLETQYF
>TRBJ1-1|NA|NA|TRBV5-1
TGCGCCAGCAGCTTGCACAGGGCAATAGGCACTGAAGCTTTCTTT
CASSLHRAIGTEAFF
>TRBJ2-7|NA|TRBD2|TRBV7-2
TGTGCCAGCAGCTTAGCCGGGACTAGATATGCCGAGCAGTACTTC
CASSLAGTRYAEQYF
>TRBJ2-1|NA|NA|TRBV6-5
TGTGCCAGCAGTTCTCATGGGGGGGCGAGGTACAATGAGCAGTTCTTC
CASSSHGGARYNEQFF
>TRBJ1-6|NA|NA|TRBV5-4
TGTGCCAGCAGAACCGTTGGGGCTACTAATTCACCCCTCCACTTT
CASRTVGATNSPLHF
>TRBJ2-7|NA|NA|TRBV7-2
TGTGCCAGCAGCTTAAGCAGGGAACACGAGCAGTACTTC
CASSLSREHEQYF
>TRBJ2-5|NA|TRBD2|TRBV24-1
TGTGCCACCAGTGACCCGGGACTAGCGGGACCCTACCAAGAGACCCAGTACTTC
CATSDPGLAGPYQETQYF
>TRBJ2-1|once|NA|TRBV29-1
TGCAGCGTTGAAGAAGCGATAGCCCCGGTTGAGCAGTTCTTC
CSVEEAIAPVEQFF
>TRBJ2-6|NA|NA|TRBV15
TGTGCCACCAGCAGAGTAGTTGGGGCCAACGTCCTGACTTTC
CATSRVVGANVLTF
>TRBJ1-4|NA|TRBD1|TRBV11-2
TGTGCCAGCAGCTTATCTCAGGGGGCCTTAGGGAATGAAAAACTGTTTTTT
CASSLSQGALGNEKLFF
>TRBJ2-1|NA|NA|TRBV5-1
TGCGCCAGCAGCTTTGGCGGAAACAACAATGAGCAGTTCTTC
CASSFGGNNNEQFF
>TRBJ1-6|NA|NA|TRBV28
TGTGCCAGCAGTCCTATGACAGGCGTGAGCTCCTATAATTCACCCCTCCACTTT
CASSPMTGVSSYNSPLHF
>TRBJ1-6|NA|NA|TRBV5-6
TGTGCCAGCAGACAACAGAGCTCCTATAATTCACCCCTCCACTTT
CASRQQSSYNSPLHF
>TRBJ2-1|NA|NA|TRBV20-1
TGCAGTGCTAGAGATCATGGGAGGAAGTTCTTC
CSARDHGRKFF
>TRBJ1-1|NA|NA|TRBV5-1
TGCGCCAGCAGGGAGGGGGGGCCCCCTGAAGCTTTCTTT
CASREGGPPEAFF
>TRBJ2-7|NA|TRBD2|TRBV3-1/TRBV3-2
TGTGCCAGCACCATTTACTCTAGCGGGAGGGATGGAGAGCAGTACTTC
CASTIYSSGRDGEQYF
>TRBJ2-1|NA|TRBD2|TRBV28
TGTGCCTCAAGGCGGGAGGGGTTCGATGAGCAGTTCTTC
CASRREGFDEQFF
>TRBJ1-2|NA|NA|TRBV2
TGTGCCAGCAGCATTCTCAGGGGCGGCTACACCTTC
CASSILRGGYTF